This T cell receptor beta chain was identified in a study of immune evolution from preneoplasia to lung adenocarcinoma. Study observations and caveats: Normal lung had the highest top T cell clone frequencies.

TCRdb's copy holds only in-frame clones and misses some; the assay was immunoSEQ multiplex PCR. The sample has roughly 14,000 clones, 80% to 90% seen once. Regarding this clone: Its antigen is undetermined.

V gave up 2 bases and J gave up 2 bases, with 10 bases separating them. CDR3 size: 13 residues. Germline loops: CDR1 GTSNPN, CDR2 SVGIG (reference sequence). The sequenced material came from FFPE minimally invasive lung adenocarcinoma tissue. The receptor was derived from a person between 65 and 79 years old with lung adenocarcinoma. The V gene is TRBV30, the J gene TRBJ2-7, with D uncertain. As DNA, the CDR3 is TGTGCCTGGAGTAAGGGTCAGACCTACGAGCAGTACTTC. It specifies CAWSKGQTYEQYF.